The source of this TCR beta chain is a study of T cell responses to AZD1222 COVID-19 vaccine. Points on this clone: Its antigen is still unknown.

Clones were sequenced by immunoSEQ multiplex PCR, and TCRdb holds only the in-frame ones, with some missing. Here the sample spans roughly 180,000 clones, roughly 91% being singletons. Findings of the study overall: Nearly half of spike-specific TCRs reportedly target variant regions that are unmutated in the B.1.351 and B.1.1.7 variants. A mostly white British donor set with more females was recruited, and clonal diversity was possibly underestimated.

The CDR3 sequence is 15 residues long. Trimming shortened V by 4 bases and J by 5 bases, and 13 bases separated the two germline ends. Germline-derived CDR1 and CDR2 are SGHDT and YYEEEE. Sample: peripheral blood, taken 28 days after the second dose of the MenACWY control vaccine. The clonotype was recovered from an adult who received the MenACWY meningococcal vaccine as a control. The chain joins TRBV5-6 to TRBJ1-6, with D maybe TRBD1 (6 bases). The CDR3 coding sequence is TGTGCCAGCAGCCTAGGGGGTCCGCATAATTCACCCCTCCACTTT. Translated: CASSLGGPHNSPLHF.